The text below deals with one T cell receptor beta chain. The data derive from a study of Ad26.COV2.S vaccination and SARS-CoV-2 variants. TCRdb's table, derived via immunoSEQ multiplex PCR, lists solely in-frame clones and lacks some. Of 350,000 to 500,000 clones in the sample, roughly 88% are singletons; the top ten hold about 4.4%. The treatment was: roughly 19 received Ad26.COV2.S at low or high dose, single or two shots; about five received placebo; per-sample allocation not given. Sampling was done on day 63 after the first vaccine or placebo injection. An adult donor aged 18-55 years was enrolled in Boston. This CDR3 has 17 amino acids. The V gene lost 5 bases and the J gene lost 2 bases, with 18 bases spanning the gap. The V gene's germline CDR1 is MDHEN and CDR2 SYDVKM.

The genes are TRBV28 and TRBJ2-2; a possible D gene is TRBD2 (6 bases). The origin of this receptor is a person between 18 and 65 years old who received the Ad26.COV2.S COVID-19 vaccine or a placebo. The sample was peripheral blood, taken in a trial of Ad26.COV2.S vaccine versus placebo. In nucleotides, the CDR3 is TGTGCCAGCAGTAAACCATCTATCGGGAGAAACACCGGGGAGCTGTTTTTT. It is translated as CASSKPSIGRNTGELFF.